Below are 9 T cell receptor beta chains sequenced from a single sample in a study of regulatory T cells in long-lasting Graves disease. Time point denoted: newly diagnosed GD, antithyroid drugs for less than 3 months. With RNA extracted from PBMCs as input, the TCR library was made. Construction of TCR beta libraries relied on iRepertoire HTBI primers and on Arm-PCR targeting CDR3 regions. TCRdb independently ran MiXCR on the multiplex PCR reads; one entry per CDR3 protein. The repertoire holds hundreds of thousands of distinct CDR3 sequences, around an eighth seen once, with roughly a tenth in the top ten. These data were also filed under a second study, of T cells in Graves' hyperthyroidism and ophthalmopathy.

Sequences were derived from peripheral blood mononuclear cells (PBMCs), sampled at new diagnosis, from a patient treated with antithyroid drugs. All receptors derive from a man between 25 and 39 years old with Graves disease.

This clonotype has ten or more counts. The J gene is TRBJ2-7, the V gene TRBV20-1, with D possibly being TRBD2 (6 bases). Between the trimmed V and J ends, which lost 6 bases and 9 bases, there was a span of 18 bases. The CDR3 is 12 residues long. Germline loops: CDR1 DFQATT, CDR2 SNEGSKA (reference sequence). The CDR3 loop is CSALSGGDGQYF. CDR3 nucleotides: TGCAGTGCCCTAAGTGGCGGGGACGGGCAGTACTTC.

Only a few counts were recorded for this clonotype. This chain's CDR3 is CASSYSRRGQGATDTQYF. The CDR3, as DNA: TGTGCCAGCAGTTACTCGAGACGTGGGCAGGGGGCGACAGATACGCAGTATTTT. The V gene is TRBV6-5, the J gene TRBJ2-3; 8 positions match TRBD1. Germline V gives CDR1 MNHEY, CDR2 SVGAGI. With V trimmed by 0 bases and J by 3 bases, 11 bases remained unmatched. This CDR3 comprises 18 residues.

This clonotype was detected ten times or more. The genes are TRBV9 and TRBJ1-3; perhaps TRBD1 as D (5 bases). V lost 1 base, J lost 0 bases, and 8 bases lay in between. Germline-derived CDR1 and CDR2 are SGDLS and YYNGEE. The CDR3 sequence is 15 residues long. CDR3 protein: CASSVQGSSGNTIYF. CDR3 coding DNA: TGTGCCAGCAGCGTACAGGGTTCCTCTGGAAACACCATATATTTT.

This clonotype was seen ten or more times. The genes are TRBV6-1 and TRBJ2-6, with a tentative D call TRBD2 (5 bases). V was clipped by 10 bases and J by 0 bases, with 19 bases between them. The CDR3 loop spans 17 amino acids. CDR1 and CDR2 from the germline V gene are MNHNS and SASEGT. As DNA, the CDR3 is TGTGCCATTTCCCCAGAGCCTCTAGCCTCTGGGGCCAACGTCCTGACTTTC. Protein: CAISPEPLASGANVLTF.

This clonotype was recorded at least ten times. The chain couples TRBV5-1 to TRBJ1-1; D not certain. This CDR3 is built from 13 residues. Germline V gives CDR1 SGHRS, CDR2 YFSETQ. V shed 2 bases and J shed 4 bases, with 9 bases lying between them. DNA for the CDR3: TGCGCCAGCAGCTTTGAGGGTCGCACTGAAGCTTTCTTT. Its protein product is CASSFEGRTEAFF.

This chain's CDR3 is CSLFLGSYNEQFF. CDR3 DNA: TGCAGTCTCTTCCTGGGCTCCTACAATGAGCAGTTCTTC. This rearrangement joins TRBV29-1 to TRBJ2-1, with D uncertain. The length of the CDR3 is 13 residues. CDR1 and CDR2 from the germline V gene are SQVTM and ANQGSEA.

This CDR3 is CASSPGTKNEQFF. Written as DNA, the CDR3 is TGTGCCAGCAGCCCCGGGACAAAGAATGAGCAGTTCTTC. The V gene is TRBV11-3, the J gene TRBJ2-1; D perhaps matches TRBD1 (6 bases). The CDR3 length is 13 residues. V was clipped by 5 bases and J by 7 bases, with 12 bases between them. Per the germline V gene, CDR1 is SGHNT and CDR2 is YENEEA.

This clonotype was seen ten or more times. This chain links TRBV7-9 with TRBJ1-1; D remains unclear. This CDR3 has 12 amino acids. Germline lookup yields CDR1 SEHNR and CDR2 FQNEAQ (reference sequence). Between the trimmed V and J ends, which lost 6 bases and 5 bases, there was a span of 10 bases. CDR3 region: CASRESVTEAFF. The CDR3 DNA reads as TGTGCCAGCAGGGAGTCGGTTACTGAAGCTTTCTTT.

The gene calls are TRBV3-1 and TRBJ2-3; D remains ambiguous. The germline V and J ends were trimmed by 0 bases and 2 bases, with 12 bases remaining between them. Germline assignment: CDR1 LGHDT and CDR2 YNNKEL (reference sequence). CDR3 length: 16 amino acids. The CDR3 DNA reads as TGTGCCAGCAGCCAAGAAGGCTACCCGTTCACAGATACGCAGTATTTT. It codes for CASSQEGYPFTDTQYF.